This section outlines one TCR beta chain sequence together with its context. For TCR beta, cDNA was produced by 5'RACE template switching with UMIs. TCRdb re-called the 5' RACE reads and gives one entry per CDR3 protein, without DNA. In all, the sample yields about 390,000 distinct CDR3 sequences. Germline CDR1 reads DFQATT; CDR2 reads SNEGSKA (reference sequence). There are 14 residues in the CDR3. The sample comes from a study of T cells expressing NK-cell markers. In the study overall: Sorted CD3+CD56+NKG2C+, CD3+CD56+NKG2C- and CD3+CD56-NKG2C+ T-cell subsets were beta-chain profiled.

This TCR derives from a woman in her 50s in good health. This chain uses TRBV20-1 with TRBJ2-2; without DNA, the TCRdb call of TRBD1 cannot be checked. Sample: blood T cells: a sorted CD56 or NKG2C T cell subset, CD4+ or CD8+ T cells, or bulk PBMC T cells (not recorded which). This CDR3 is CSATGQGWTGELFF.